A selection of T cell receptor beta chains follows, all from one sample in a study of identical twins' blood T cells. TCRdb re-called the 5' RACE reads through MiXCR, storing one row per CDR3 protein. The sample lists fewer than 450,000 distinct CDR3 sequences; about 28% were seen once. The sequencing sample was made of PBMCs. The receptors were sampled from a woman aged 18 to 55 in good health. Both conserved end residues are part of each CDR3. The D gene is left open where the match is weak. Expanded clones are given a class, and other clones once, few, many or no size at all.

size	V	J	D	DNA	CDR3
many	TRBV29-1	TRBJ2-3	NA	TGCAGCGTTGTTGAGAACGAAGATACGCAGTATTTT	CSVVENEDTQYF
many	TRBV4-2	TRBJ1-6	NA	TGTGCCAGCAGCCGGGGAAATTCACCCCTCCACTTT	CASSRGNSPLHF
NA	TRBV29-1	TRBJ2-1	NA	TGCAGCGTTGAAGGTGGCATAAATGAGCAGTTCTTC	CSVEGGINEQFF
few	TRBV7-9	TRBJ1-1	NA	TGTGCCAGCAGCTTAGCGGGTCGAGGGAAGAAAGATAAGTGGAAAGCTTTCTTT	CASSLAGRGKKDKWKAFF
few	TRBV3-1	TRBJ1-4	NA	TGTGCCAGCAACCAATTTGGGGGTAATGAAAAACTGTTTTTT	CASNQFGGNEKLFF
many	TRBV18	TRBJ2-3	NA	TGTGCCAGCAGTCCAGGCACAGATACGCAGTATTTT	CASSPGTDTQYF
few	TRBV10-3	TRBJ1-1	NA	TGTGCCATCAGTGAGTCCATCGGTGAAGCTTTCTTT	CAISESIGEAFF
NA	TRBV9	TRBJ2-7	NA	TGTGCCAGCAGCGTAGTAGGTGCCTCCTACGAGCAGTACTTC	CASSVVGASYEQYF
NA	TRBV2	TRBJ2-1	TRBD2	TGTGCCAGCAGGTCTAGCGGGGCCCTTCAGTTCTTC	CASRSSGALQFF
NA	TRBV20-1	TRBJ1-1	NA	TGCAGTGCTAGACCCCCTCAGGCAGCGAACACTGAAGCTTTCTTT	CSARPPQAANTEAFF
NA	TRBV29-1	TRBJ1-3	NA	TGCAGCGTTGAAGCCGCGGGGGAGCCCATATATTTT	CSVEAAGEPIYF
few	TRBV2	TRBJ1-1	TRBD1	TGTGCCAGCACCGTTGACAGGGGGCCCACTGAAGCTTTCTTT	CASTVDRGPTEAFF
NA	TRBV29-1	TRBJ2-3	NA	TGCAGCGTGACGGCGGAATACCTAACTAGCACAGATACGCAGTATTTT	CSVTAEYLTSTDTQYF
NA	TRBV19	TRBJ2-7	NA	TGTGCCAGTAGTATACGGGGCAGGGGTGGCGAGCAGTACTTC	CASSIRGRGGEQYF
NA	TRBV29-1	TRBJ1-1	NA	TGCAGCGCAACAGAAAATGAAGCTTTCTTT	CSATENEAFF
few	TRBV6-2/TRBV6-3	TRBJ1-5	NA	TGTGCCAGCAGCTCCCAGGGGCGCAATCAGCCCCAGCATTTT	CASSSQGRNQPQHF
few	TRBV11-3	TRBJ1-1	NA	TGTGCCAGCAGCTTAGTGAGGCAGGGAGGAGCTTTCTTT	CASSLVRQGGAFF
NA	TRBV5-1	TRBJ2-2	NA	TGCGCCAGCAGCGCGGGCTCGGACAGATTTACCGGGGAGCTGTTTTTT	CASSAGSDRFTGELFF
NA	TRBV29-1	TRBJ1-2	NA	TGCAGCGTTGAAGACCTCAGGGCTCCCTACGGCTACACCTTC	CSVEDLRAPYGYTF
NA	TRBV27	TRBJ2-2	NA	TGTGCCAGCAAAGCCGGAACTGCCGAGCTGTTTTTT	CASKAGTAELFF
few	TRBV5-1	TRBJ1-1	NA	TGCGCCAGCAGCTTGGGACTCCCCCTGAGGACTGAAGCTTTCTTT	CASSLGLPLRTEAFF
NA	TRBV9	TRBJ2-1	NA	TGTGCCAGCAGCGTATATAGCAATGAGCAGTTCTTC	CASSVYSNEQFF
few	TRBV5-1	TRBJ1-2	NA	TGCGCCAGCAGCTTCAGGGTGGAGGCGTATGGCTACACCTTC	CASSFRVEAYGYTF
NA	TRBV6-6	TRBJ1-4	NA	TGTGCCAGCAGTTCTCCCGGGACGGGGGGGAAACTGTTTTTT	CASSSPGTGGKLFF
few	TRBV7-2	TRBJ2-5	NA	TGTGCCAGCAGTATGTGGGAGAAATGGGAGACCCAGTACTTC	CASSMWEKWETQYF
few	TRBV20-1	TRBJ2-1	TRBD2	TGCAGTGCTGGGACTAGCCGGTTGTTCTTC	CSAGTSRLFF
few	TRBV12-3/TRBV12-4	TRBJ1-5	NA	TGTGCCAGCAGTTGGGGGACGGGCAATCAGCCCCAGCATTTT	CASSWGTGNQPQHF
NA	TRBV12-3/TRBV12-4	TRBJ1-1	NA	TGTGCCAGCAGTTTAGCCTCCCCCACTGAAGCTTTCTTT	CASSLASPTEAFF
NA	TRBV12-3/TRBV12-4	TRBJ1-2	NA	TGTGCCGGCAGTCTATTTACAACCTACACCTTC	CAGSLFTTYTF
NA	TRBV5-1	TRBJ1-1	NA	TGCGCCAGCAGCTTGGTCTCCCGGGACACTGAAGCTTTCTTT	CASSLVSRDTEAFF
few	TRBV24-1	TRBJ2-2	TRBD2	TGTGCCACCAGTGACTCTGGCGGGAAACTAGCGGGATACAACGGGGAGCTGTTTTTT	CATSDSGGKLAGYNGELFF
few	TRBV29-1	TRBJ1-1	NA	TGCAGCGCCGTCGACACCGGTGGGGCTGAAGCTTTCTTT	CSAVDTGGAEAFF
NA	TRBV20-1	TRBJ1-1	TRBD1	TGCAGTGCCCTCGACAGGGGGCAGATTCTCGGTTTCTTT	CSALDRGQILGFF
many	TRBV20-1	TRBJ2-1	TRBD2	TGCAGTGCCATGGGGCGGGAGCACTACAATGAGCAGTTCTTC	CSAMGREHYNEQFF
few	TRBV5-1	TRBJ1-1	NA	TGCGCCAGCAGCTTGGAGGGGGTTGATGAAGCTTTCTTT	CASSLEGVDEAFF
many	TRBV29-1	TRBJ1-1	NA	TGCAGCGTTGCCTGGCAGAGGACTGAAGCTTTCTTT	CSVAWQRTEAFF
few	TRBV20-1	TRBJ1-3	NA	TGCAGTGCTAGGGGGGCGGGGGCAGAAAACACCATATATTTT	CSARGAGAENTIYF
NA	TRBV3-1	TRBJ2-1	NA	TGTGCCAGCAGCCTTCTAGGGAGTGAGCAGTTCTTC	CASSLLGSEQFF
many	TRBV20-1	TRBJ1-1	NA	TGCAGTGCTAGAGATCGTGGGCGGGGGGGTGGTGAAGCTTTCTTT	CSARDRGRGGGEAFF
NA	TRBV3-1	TRBJ2-1	NA	TGTGCCAGCAGCCAAGATTGGAGGGTACCTGAGCAGTTCTTC	CASSQDWRVPEQFF
NA	TRBV29-1	TRBJ1-2	TRBD1	TGCAGCGTGGCGACAGGGCTCGGCTATGGCTACACCTTC	CSVATGLGYGYTF
NA	TRBV28	TRBJ2-4	NA	TGTGCCAGCAGCCTATACCTACGTCCTAGCAGGACCAAAAACATTCAGTACTTC	CASSLYLRPSRTKNIQYF